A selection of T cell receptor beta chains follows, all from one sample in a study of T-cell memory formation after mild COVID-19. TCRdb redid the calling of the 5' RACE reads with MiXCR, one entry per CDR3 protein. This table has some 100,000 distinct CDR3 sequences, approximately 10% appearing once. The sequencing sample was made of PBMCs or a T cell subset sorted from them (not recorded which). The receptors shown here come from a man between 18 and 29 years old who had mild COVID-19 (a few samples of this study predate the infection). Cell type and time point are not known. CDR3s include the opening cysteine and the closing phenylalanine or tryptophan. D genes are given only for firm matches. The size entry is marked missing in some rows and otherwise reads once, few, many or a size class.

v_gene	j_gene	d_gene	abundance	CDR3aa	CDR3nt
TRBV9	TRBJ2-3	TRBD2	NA	CASSAPGKRGTTDTQYF	TGTGCCAGCAGCGCGCCGGGGAAGCGGGGGACCACAGATACGCAGTATTTT
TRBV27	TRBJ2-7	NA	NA	CASSLNPNYEQYF	TGTGCCAGCAGCTTAAACCCGAACTACGAGCAGTACTTC
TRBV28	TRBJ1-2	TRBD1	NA	CASSSPTPTGGKASYGYTF	TGTGCCAGCAGTTCGCCCACCCCGACAGGGGGCAAGGCCTCGTATGGCTACACCTTC
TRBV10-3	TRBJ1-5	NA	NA	CAISELGGQPQHF	TGTGCCATCAGTGAGTTAGGAGGACAGCCCCAGCATTTT
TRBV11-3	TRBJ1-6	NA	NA	CASSLPGSPLHF	TGTGCCAGCAGCCTGCCGGGCTCACCCCTCCACTTT
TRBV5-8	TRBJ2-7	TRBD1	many	CASSSTGSYEQYF	TGTGCCAGCAGCTCGACAGGGAGCTACGAGCAGTACTTC
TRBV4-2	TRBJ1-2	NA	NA	CASSRGREDYGYTF	TGTGCCAGCAGCCGGGGTAGGGAGGACTATGGCTACACCTTC
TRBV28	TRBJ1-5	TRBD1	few	CASSFLPTGASNQPQHF	TGTGCCAGCAGTTTCCTCCCGACAGGGGCGAGCAATCAGCCCCAGCATTTT
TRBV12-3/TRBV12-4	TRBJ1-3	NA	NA	CASSSFGGAGDTIYF	TGTGCCAGCAGTTCCTTCGGGGGGGCCGGGGACACCATATATTTT
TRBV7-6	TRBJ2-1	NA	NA	CASSLLSLIAASEGNEQFF	TGTGCCAGCAGCTTATTATCCCTGATAGCGGCTTCTGAGGGGAATGAGCAGTTCTTC
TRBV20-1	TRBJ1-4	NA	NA	CRGLRQRANEKLFF	TGCAGGGGCCTGAGACAGCGGGCTAATGAAAAACTGTTTTTT
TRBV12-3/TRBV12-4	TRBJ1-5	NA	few	CASSLAGEGNQPQHF	TGTGCCAGCAGTTTAGCAGGGGAAGGCAATCAGCCCCAGCATTTT
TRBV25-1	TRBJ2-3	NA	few	CASSGHPSTDTQYF	TGTGCCAGCAGTGGCCACCCCAGCACAGATACGCAGTATTTT
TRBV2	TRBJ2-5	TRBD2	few	CASSEALRAGGPVEETQYF	TGTGCCAGCAGTGAAGCGCTTCGAGCGGGGGGGCCAGTAGAAGAGACCCAGTACTTC
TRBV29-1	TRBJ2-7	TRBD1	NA	CSAIWTGGNEQYF	TGCAGCGCCATATGGACAGGGGGGAACGAGCAGTACTTC
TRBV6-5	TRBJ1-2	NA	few	CASSYSVGITGYTF	TGTGCCAGCAGTTACTCGGTGGGGATCACGGGCTACACCTTC
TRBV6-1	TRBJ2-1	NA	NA	CASSESKGRNEQFF	TGTGCCAGCAGTGAGAGTAAGGGAAGAAATGAGCAGTTCTTC
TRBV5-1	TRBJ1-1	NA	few	CASSRARVLNSGTEAFF	TGCGCCAGCAGCAGGGCTCGAGTGTTAAACTCGGGGACTGAAGCTTTCTTT
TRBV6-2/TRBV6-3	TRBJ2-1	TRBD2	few	CATGKGLVYNEQFF	TGTGCCACCGGTAAGGGACTAGTCTACAATGAGCAGTTCTTC
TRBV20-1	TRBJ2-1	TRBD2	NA	CSAHGTIYNEQFF	TGCAGTGCGCACGGGACTATCTACAATGAGCAGTTCTTC
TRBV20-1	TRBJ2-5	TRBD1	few	CSAPPFTGQRQETQYF	TGCAGTGCGCCCCCGTTTACGGGACAGCGTCAAGAGACCCAGTACTTC
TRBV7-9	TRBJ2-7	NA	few	CASSHPEKTNRVEQYF	TGTGCCAGCAGCCATCCAGAAAAAACAAACAGGGTTGAGCAGTACTTC
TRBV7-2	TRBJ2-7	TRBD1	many	CASSLGWDSPYEQYF	TGTGCCAGCAGCTTAGGCTGGGACAGTCCCTACGAGCAGTACTTC
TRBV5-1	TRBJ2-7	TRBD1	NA	CASSFGQGLAYEQYF	TGCGCCAGCAGCTTTGGACAGGGGCTAGCCTACGAGCAGTACTTC
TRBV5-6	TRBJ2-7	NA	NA	CASSPNRIYEQYF	TGTGCCAGCAGCCCTAATAGAATTTACGAGCAGTACTTC
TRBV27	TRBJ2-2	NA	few	CASSLSRGYTGELFF	TGTGCCAGCAGTTTATCCAGGGGTTATACCGGGGAGCTGTTTTTT
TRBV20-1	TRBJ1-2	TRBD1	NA	CSAPSGQGVNYGYTF	TGCAGTGCCCCATCTGGACAGGGGGTTAACTATGGCTACACCTTC
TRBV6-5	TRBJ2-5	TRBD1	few	CASSPGTTGEETQYF	TGTGCCAGCAGTCCGGGAACGACAGGGGAAGAGACCCAGTACTTC
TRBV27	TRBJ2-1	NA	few	CASTRSAYNEQFF	TGTGCCAGCACCCGCAGCGCCTACAATGAGCAGTTCTTC
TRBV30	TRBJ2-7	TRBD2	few	CAWSMLEPGGQYF	TGTGCCTGGAGTATGCTGGAACCGGGAGGGCAGTACTTC
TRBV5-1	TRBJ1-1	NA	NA	CASSPRDGNTEAFF	TGCGCCAGCAGCCCCAGGGACGGGAACACTGAAGCTTTCTTT
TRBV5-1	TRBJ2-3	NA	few	CASSLEGISSTDTQYF	TGCGCCAGCAGCTTGGAGGGTATCTCTAGCACAGATACGCAGTATTTT
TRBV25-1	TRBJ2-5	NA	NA	CASSEEGEETQYF	TGTGCCAGCAGTGAAGAGGGGGAAGAGACCCAGTACTTC
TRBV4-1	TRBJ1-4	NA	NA	CASSPGQPLGEKLFF	TGCGCCAGCAGCCCGGGGCAGCCACTTGGTGAAAAACTGTTTTTT
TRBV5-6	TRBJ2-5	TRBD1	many	CASSLPRTGKETQYF	TGTGCCAGCAGCTTGCCCAGGACAGGGAAAGAGACCCAGTACTTC
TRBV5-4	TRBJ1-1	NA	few	CASSTDSTEAFF	TGTGCCAGCAGCACTGACAGCACTGAAGCTTTCTTT
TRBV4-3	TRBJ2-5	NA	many	CASSQGTAQETQYF	TGCGCCAGCAGCCAAGGGACGGCTCAAGAGACCCAGTACTTC
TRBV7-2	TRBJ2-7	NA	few	CASSLTAYEQYF	TGTGCCAGCAGCTTAACAGCCTACGAGCAGTACTTC
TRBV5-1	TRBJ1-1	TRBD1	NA	CASRYRDRGLNTEAFF	TGCGCCAGCAGATACCGGGACAGGGGGCTGAACACTGAAGCTTTCTTT
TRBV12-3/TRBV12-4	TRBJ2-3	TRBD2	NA	CASSYGGAGDTQYF	TGTGCCAGCAGTTACGGGGGGGCCGGAGATACGCAGTATTTT
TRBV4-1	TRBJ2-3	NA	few	CASSWRGGPEEDTQYF	TGCGCCAGCAGCTGGAGGGGAGGCCCTGAGGAAGATACGCAGTATTTT
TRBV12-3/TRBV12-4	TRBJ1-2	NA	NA	CASSFPDATF	TGTGCCAGCAGTTTTCCGGACGCGACCTTC
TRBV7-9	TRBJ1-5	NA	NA	CASSPGIQPQHF	TGTGCCAGCAGCCCCGGTATCCAGCCCCAGCATTTT
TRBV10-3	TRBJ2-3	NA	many	CATLGASTDTQYF	TGTGCCACCCTCGGGGCTAGCACAGATACGCAGTATTTT
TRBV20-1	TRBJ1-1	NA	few	CSAWGRNTEAFF	TGCAGTGCTTGGGGTAGGAACACTGAAGCTTTCTTT
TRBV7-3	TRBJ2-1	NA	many	CASSSWLGNEQFF	TGTGCCAGCAGCTCCTGGCTAGGGAATGAGCAGTTCTTC
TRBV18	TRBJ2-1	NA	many	CASSPGIEYNEQFF	TGTGCCAGCTCACCAGGGATCGAATACAATGAGCAGTTCTTC
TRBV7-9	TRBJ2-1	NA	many	CAGHEGSSYNEQFF	TGTGCCGGCCACGAGGGGTCCTCCTACAATGAGCAGTTCTTC
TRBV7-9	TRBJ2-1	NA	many	CASSQDGSSYNEQFF	TGTGCCAGCAGCCAAGACGGGAGCTCCTACAATGAGCAGTTCTTC
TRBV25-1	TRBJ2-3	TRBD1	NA	CASSASPGTDFTDTQYF	TGTGCCAGCAGTGCTTCCCCCGGGACAGATTTCACAGATACGCAGTATTTT
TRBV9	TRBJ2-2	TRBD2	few	CASSVVGGDPGELFF	TGTGCCAGCAGCGTAGTCGGGGGGGACCCCGGGGAGCTGTTTTTT